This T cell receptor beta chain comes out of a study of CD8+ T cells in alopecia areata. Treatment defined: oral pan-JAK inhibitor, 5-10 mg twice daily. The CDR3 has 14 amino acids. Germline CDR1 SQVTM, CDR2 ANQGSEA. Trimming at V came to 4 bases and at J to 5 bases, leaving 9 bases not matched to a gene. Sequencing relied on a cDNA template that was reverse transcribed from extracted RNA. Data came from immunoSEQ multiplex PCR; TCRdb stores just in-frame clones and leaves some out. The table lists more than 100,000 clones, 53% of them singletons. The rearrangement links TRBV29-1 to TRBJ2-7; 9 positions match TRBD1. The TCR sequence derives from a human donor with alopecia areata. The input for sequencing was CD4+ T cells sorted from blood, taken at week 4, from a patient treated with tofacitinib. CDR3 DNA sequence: TGCAGCGTTGTGCAGGGGACAGGGAACGACGAGCAGTACTTC. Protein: CSVVQGTGNDEQYF.